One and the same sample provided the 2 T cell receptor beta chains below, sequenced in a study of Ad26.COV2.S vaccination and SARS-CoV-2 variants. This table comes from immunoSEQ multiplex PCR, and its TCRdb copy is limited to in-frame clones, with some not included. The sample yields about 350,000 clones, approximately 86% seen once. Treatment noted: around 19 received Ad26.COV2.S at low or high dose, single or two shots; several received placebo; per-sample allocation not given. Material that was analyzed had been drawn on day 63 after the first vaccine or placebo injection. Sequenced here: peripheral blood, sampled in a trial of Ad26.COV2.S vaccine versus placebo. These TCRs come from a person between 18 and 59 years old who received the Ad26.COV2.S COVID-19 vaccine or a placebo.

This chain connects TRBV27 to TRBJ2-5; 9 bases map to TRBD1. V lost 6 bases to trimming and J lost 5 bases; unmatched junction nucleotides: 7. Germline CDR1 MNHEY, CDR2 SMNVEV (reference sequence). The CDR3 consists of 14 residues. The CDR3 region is CASSMDRGVETQYF. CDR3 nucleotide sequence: TGTGCCAGCAGCATGGACAGGGGCGTGGAGACCCAGTACTTC.

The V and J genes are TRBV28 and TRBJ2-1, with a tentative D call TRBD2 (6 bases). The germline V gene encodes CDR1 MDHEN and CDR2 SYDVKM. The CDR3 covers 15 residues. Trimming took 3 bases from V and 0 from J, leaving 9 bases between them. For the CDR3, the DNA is TGTGCCAGCAGTTTCATCGGGAGCTCCTACAATGAGCAGTTCTTC. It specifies CASSFIGSSYNEQFF.